The 14 T cell receptor beta chains below come from one sample, sequenced in a study of tissue T cells after allogeneic stem cell transplantation (dated by TCRdb to between 2021 and 2024). The sample's time point label, in plain terms: human tissue collected at research (rapid) autopsy. The method behind the library was the immunoSEQ multiplex PCR assay. Held by TCRdb, this immuneACCESS table contains in-frame sequences only and omits some clones. Under half of the omission traces to an unresolved V gene where checked; the cause of the rest is unknown. The sample table shows roughly 1,400 clones, and 85% are seen once. The leading ten clones occupy about 8.3% of the sample. The source material was blood, sampled at autopsy. The receptors were sampled from a male patient older than 55 with steroid-refractory graft-versus-host disease after an allogeneic stem cell transplant. Some T cells may originate with the graft donor following a transplant.

This chain uses TRBV7-9 with TRBJ2-2, with D unclear. Trimming took 5 bases from V and 4 from J, leaving 11 bases between them. Germline V gene lookup returns CDR1 SEHNR and CDR2 FQNEAQ (reference sequence). This CDR3 is 14 amino acids long. CDR3 nucleotide sequence: TGTGCCAGCAGCACGGGTTTCATCACCGGGGAGCTGTTTTTT. This gives the protein CASSTGFITGELFF.

The J gene is TRBJ2-7, the V gene TRBV7-6, with 7 nucleotides matching TRBD1. The CDR3 contains 15 residues. Per germline, CDR1 SGHVS and CDR2 FNYEAQ. Losses at the gene ends were 5 bases for V and 4 bases for J; bases not matched to a gene: 11. The chain's CDR3 is CASSTYPGQLYEQYF. Written as DNA, the CDR3 is TGTGCCAGCAGCACCTACCCGGGACAGTTATACGAGCAGTACTTC.

The chain has TRBV15 and TRBJ2-5, with a possible D match to TRBD1 (5 bases). The CDR3 covers 15 residues. Between the trimmed V and J ends, which lost 2 bases and 4 bases, there was a span of 14 bases. Germline V lookup: CDR1 LNHNV, CDR2 YYDKDF (reference sequence). CDR3 DNA: TGTGCCACCAGCAGAACCAGGGAAGGGCGAGAGACCCAGTACTTC. It translates to CATSRTREGRETQYF.

V and J are TRBV6-5 and TRBJ2-1; 7 bases line up with TRBD1. The germline V gene has CDR1 MNHEY and CDR2 SVGAGI. This CDR3 comprises 12 residues. V trimming: 6 bases; J trimming: 8 bases; junction bases outside the gene matches: 4. The CDR3 loop is CASRDRSDEQFF. The CDR3 DNA reads TGTGCCAGCAGGGACAGGTCGGATGAGCAGTTCTTC.

The CDR3 spells CASRGGTTGWTEAFF. The CDR3 region has the DNA TGTGCCAGCAGGGGGGGCACGACAGGGTGGACTGAAGCTTTCTTT. The chain uses TRBV2 and TRBJ1-1, with 7 bases identical to TRBD1. V lost 6 bases, J lost 5 bases, and 12 bases stayed unmatched. Germline lookup yields CDR1 SNHLY and CDR2 FYNNEI. This CDR3 has 15 residues.

J is TRBJ2-2 and V is TRBV5-4, with D perhaps TRBD2 (5 bases). This CDR3 is 17 amino acids long. Germline CDR1 is SGHNT and CDR2 is YYREEE (reference sequence). V was shortened by 2 bases and J by 5 bases, with 19 bases between the two germline ends. CDR3 sequence (DNA): TGTGCCAGCAGCTTTGAGGACTGGAAGGTTCGGACCGGGGAGCTGTTTTTT. Translation gives CASSFEDWKVRTGELFF. Looking up the rest from reference TRBV5-4 and TRBJ2-2 gives the full variable domain: ETGVTQSPTHLIKTRGQQVTLRCSSQSGHNTVSWYQQALGQGPQFIFQYYREEENGRGNFPPRFSGLQFPNYSSELNVNALELDDSALYLCASSFEDWKVRTGELFFGEGSRLTVL.

The chain is built from TRBV13 and TRBJ2-7, with D tentatively TRBD1 (6 bases). Trimming removed 0 bases at V and 1 base at J, with 13 bases between. The V gene's germline CDR1 is PRHDT and CDR2 FYEKMQ (reference sequence). The CDR3 covers 16 residues. This chain's CDR3 is CASSLGRQGKSYEQYF. CDR3 in DNA: TGTGCCAGCAGCTTAGGCAGGCAGGGGAAGTCCTACGAGCAGTACTTC. Full variable domain (outside the CDR3, taken from reference TRBV13 and TRBJ2-7): AAGVIQSPRHLIKEKRETATLKCYPIPRHDTVYWYQQGPGQDPQFLISFYEKMQSDKGSIPDRFSAQQFSDYHSELNMSSLELGDSALYFCASSLGRQGKSYEQYFGPGTRLTVT.

V and J are TRBV28 and TRBJ1-2, with D possibly matching TRBD1 (5 bases). The CDR3 sequence is 13 residues long. The V end was cut by 7 bases, the J end by 8 bases, with 17 bases between. Germline V gene data show CDR1 as MDHEN and CDR2 as SYDVKM. The CDR3 region is CASKAWGLEGYTF. CDR3 DNA sequence: TGTGCCAGCAAAGCGTGGGGGTTAGAAGGCTACACCTTC.

The rearrangement links TRBV11-2 to TRBJ1-6; 11 bases match TRBD1. Losses at the gene ends were 2 bases for V and 9 bases for J; bases not matched to a gene: 9. The germline V gene encodes CDR1 SGHAT and CDR2 FQNNGV. The CDR3 totals 17 residues. This CDR3 reads CASSLTPSGTGGSPLHF. CDR3 coding DNA: TGTGCCAGCAGCTTAACGCCCAGCGGGACAGGGGGTTCACCCCTCCACTTT. Full variable domain (outside the CDR3, taken from reference TRBV11-2 and TRBJ1-6): EAGVAQSPRYKIIEKRQSVAFWCNPISGHATLYWYQQILGQGPKLLIQFQNNGVVDDSQLPKDRFSAERLKGVDSTLKIQPAKLEDSAVYLCASSLTPSGTGGSPLHFGNGTRLTVT.

The chain has TRBV10-3 and TRBJ2-2; D gene unclear. CDR1 is ENHRY and CDR2 is SYGVKD in the germline V gene. The length of the CDR3 is 15 residues. The V gene lost 0 bases and the J gene lost 3 bases, with 8 bases spanning the gap. CDR3: CAISESYFDTGELFF. The CDR3 coding sequence is TGTGCCATCAGTGAGTCGTATTTCGACACCGGGGAGCTGTTTTTT.

V usage is TRBV9 and J usage is TRBJ1-4; a weak D match, TRBD1 (5 bases). CDR1 is SGDLS and CDR2 is YYNGEE in the germline V gene. Trimming removed 0 bases from V and 4 bases from J, with 13 bases in between. The CDR3 runs to 16 residues. The CDR3, as DNA: TGTGCCAGCAGCGTAGGGGGGACCGGACGTAATGAAAAACTGTTTTTT. This gives the protein CASSVGGTGRNEKLFF. The complete variable domain, with remaining parts taken from reference TRBV9 and TRBJ1-4, reads DSGVTQTPKHLITATGQRVTLRCSPRSGDLSVYWYQQSLDQGLQFLIQYYNGEERAKGNILERFSAQQFPDLHSELNLSSLELGDSALYFCASSVGGTGRNEKLFFGSGTQLSVL.

A remark on this clone: Its ends do not fully match the called genes, so a read error is possible. The chain is built from TRBV13 and TRBJ2-1, with 8 bases that match TRBD2. This CDR3 region has 15 residues. Per the germline V gene, CDR1 is PRHDT and CDR2 is FYEKMQ (reference sequence). The CDR3 bases are TGTGCCAGCACCTTACGGGGGGGCACCTACAATGAGCAGTTCTTC. The encoded protein is CASTLRGGTYNEQFF.

The chain carries TRBV6-1 and TRBJ1-4; D is unclear. This CDR3 contains 12 residues. CDR1 is MNHNS, CDR2 SASEGT, per germline. V lost 1 base to trimming and J lost 8 bases, with 5 bases between them. CDR3 region: CASSEGGEKLFF. CDR3 sequence (DNA): TGTGCCAGCAGTGAAGGAGGGGAAAAACTGTTTTTT.

The chain couples TRBV6-5 to TRBJ1-3; unclear D gene. V was pared by 3 bases and J by 8 bases, with 5 bases between. The CDR3 runs 11 residues. Germline V gene lookup returns CDR1 MNHEY and CDR2 SVGAGI. In DNA form, the CDR3 reads TGTGCCAGCAGTTATGTGGACACCATATATTTT. Protein product: CASSYVDTIYF.